One sample yielded the 15 T cell receptor beta chains listed below, sequenced in a study of blood T cells in healthy people across ages (dated by TCRdb to the mid-2010s). Library preparation employed 5' RACE. TCRdb lists the instrument as Illumina HiSeq 2500. A second PCR of about 6 to 11 cycles was performed with a sample-barcoded 5' primer and a J-beta primer mix. The public reads were quality trimmed at Q25 with fastp and then assembled into clones with MiXCR by TCRdb, keeping productive beta chains. For every CDR3 protein sequence, its rows merge into one entry that carries the most common genes and DNA. This sample lists 650,000 to 900,000 distinct CDR3 sequences; around 62% were detected once. The top ten constitute 25% to 35% of the sample. Source material: blood. Receptors were obtained from a man under 40 in good health.

This rearrangement joins TRBV28 to TRBJ1-1; D is possibly TRBD1 (6 bases). The germline V gene encodes CDR1 MDHEN and CDR2 SYDVKM. Trimming removed 5 bases from V and 3 bases from J, with 13 bases in between. This CDR3 has 14 residues. CDR3 in amino acids: CASSPGQTYTEAFF. In DNA form, the CDR3 reads TGTGCCAGCAGTCCCGGACAGACTTACACTGAAGCTTTCTTT.

This clonotype showed up just a few times. V gene TRBV5-5 combines with J gene TRBJ2-1; possibly TRBD2 for D (5 bases). The CDR3 is 13 amino acids. CDR1 is SGHKS, CDR2 YYEKEE, per germline (reference sequence). Trimming left V 2 bases short and J 5 bases short, with 8 bases between. CDR3 sequence reads: CASSFTADNEQFF. DNA for the CDR3: TGTGCCAGCAGCTTCACAGCGGACAATGAGCAGTTCTTC.

This clonotype was counted many times. This chain joins TRBV7-2 and TRBJ2-7; a possible D gene is TRBD1 (6 bases). V shed 1 base and J shed 3 bases, with 7 bases lying between them. Germline loops: CDR1 SGHTA, CDR2 FQGNSA. This CDR3 region has 13 residues. CDR3 DNA sequence: TGTGCCAGCAGCTTAGGACAGGTCTACGAGCAGTACTTC. Residues: CASSLGQVYEQYF.

This sequence joins TRBV5-1 and TRBJ2-7, with D tentatively TRBD2 (5 bases). Trimming took 3 bases from V and 7 from J, leaving 14 bases between them. Germline CDR1 reads SGHRS; CDR2 reads YFSETQ. The length of the CDR3 is 13 residues. Here the CDR3 reads CASSSGRPGEQYF. The CDR3 DNA is TGCGCCAGCAGCTCCGGACGGCCGGGGGAGCAGTACTTC.

This chain uses TRBV27 with TRBJ2-3; the match to TRBD2 covers 14 bases. The germline gives CDR1 MNHEY, CDR2 SMNVEV (reference sequence). The CDR3 extends over 18 amino acids. V shed 5 bases and J 4 bases; nucleotides not matched to a gene: 11. CDR3 DNA sequence: TGTGCCAGCAGTCCGCGGACTAGCGGGGGGTTCGTCTCAGATACGCAGTATTTT. Encoded protein: CASSPRTSGGFVSDTQYF.

This chain joins TRBV28 and TRBJ2-7; 12 bases map to TRBD1. This CDR3 region has 13 residues. The germline CDR1 and CDR2 sequences are MDHEN and SYDVKM. The V gene end was trimmed by 6 bases and the J gene end by 5 bases; junction bases not matched to a gene: 2. CDR3 region: CASRGTGGDEQYF. The DNA for the CDR3 is TGTGCCAGCAGGGGGACAGGGGGCGACGAGCAGTACTTC.

The chain joins TRBV9 to TRBJ2-1, with 7 bases matching TRBD1. V dropped 0 bases and J dropped 1; count of bases not matched to a gene: 4. The length of the CDR3 is 16 residues. Germline lookup yields CDR1 SGDLS and CDR2 YYNGEE. CDR3 sequence: CASSVGTGLSYNEQFF. CDR3 sequence (DNA): TGTGCCAGCAGCGTAGGGACAGGACTTTCCTACAATGAGCAGTTCTTC.

The rearrangement joins TRBV18 to TRBJ1-2, with 10 bases identical to TRBD1. J gave up 2 bases and V 4 bases, and 4 bases lay outside the gene matches. The CDR3 has 15 amino acids. From germline, CDR1 is KGHSH and CDR2 LQKENI. This CDR3 is CASSRGQGENYGYTF. CDR3 DNA: TGTGCCAGCTCACGTGGACAGGGGGAGAACTATGGCTACACCTTC.

The chain links TRBV20-1 to TRBJ2-5; TRBD2 agrees at 11 bases. The DNA end is a closer match to TRBJ2-4, so the J assignment may be wrong. Germline CDR1 and CDR2: DFQATT and SNEGSKA (reference sequence). The CDR3 has 16 amino acids. The CDR3 protein is CSARDLHSGGESIQYF. In DNA form, the CDR3 reads TGCAGTGCTAGAGATCTCCATAGCGGGGGGGAAAGCATTCAGTACTTC.

This clonotype has just a few counts. V is TRBV7-2 and J is TRBJ2-5, with unresolved D. Germline CDR1 SGHTA, CDR2 FQGNSA. V lost 5 bases and J 2 bases, leaving 12 bases between the germline ends. The CDR3 length is 14 residues. The CDR3 spells CASSRSSRQETQYF. The CDR3 nucleotides read TGTGCCAGCAGCCGCTCATCGAGACAAGAGACCCAGTACTTC.

The chain recombines TRBV4-1 with TRBJ2-4, with 8 bases lining up with TRBD1. Judging by the DNA end, TRBJ2-7 fits better; the J call may be wrong. The CDR3 has 15 residues. Germline lookup yields CDR1 MGHRA and CDR2 YSYEKL. The CDR3 coding sequence is TGCGCCAGCAGTCCCCGGACAGGGAATTTCTACGAGCAGTACTTC. This sequence encodes CASSPRTGNFYEQYF.

In its sample, this clonotype was seen a few times. The chain combines TRBV7-3 with TRBJ2-1, with D unresolved. CDR1 is SGHTA and CDR2 is FQGTGA in the germline V gene. V was trimmed by 5 bases and J by 4 bases, leaving 12 bases between them. This CDR3 has 14 amino acids. In DNA form, the CDR3 reads TGTGCCAGCAGCCCCCGGCTGGGGTACAATGAGCAGTTCTTC. It codes for CASSPRLGYNEQFF.

This clonotype came up a few times. The chain is built from TRBV29-1 and TRBJ1-2; 7 nucleotides align to TRBD1. J was trimmed by 8 bases and V by 5 bases; bases with no gene match: 8. CDR1 is SQVTM, CDR2 ANQGSEA, per germline. CDR3 length equals 12 residues. CDR3 in amino acids: CSVYSDRPGYTF. The CDR3 nucleotides read TGCAGCGTTTACTCGGACAGGCCGGGCTACACCTTC.

V gene TRBV11-2 combines with J gene TRBJ2-1, with a possible D match to TRBD2 (6 bases). In germline, CDR1 is SGHAT, CDR2 FQNNGV. The CDR3 is 15 residues long. V lost 0 bases and J lost 5, with 11 bases in between. CDR3 DNA sequence: TGTGCCAGCAGCTTAGATCGAGCGGGTAACAATGAGCAGTTCTTC. Residues: CASSLDRAGNNEQFF.

This clonotype has a handful of counts. The chain carries TRBV9 and TRBJ2-7; D unclear. The V gene lost 0 bases and the J gene lost 5 bases, with 9 bases spanning the gap. The CDR3 spans 13 residues. In germline, CDR1 is SGDLS, CDR2 YYNGEE. The CDR3 loop reads CASSVAGSHEQYF. The DNA of the CDR3 is TGTGCCAGCAGCGTAGCTGGGTCCCACGAGCAGTACTTC.